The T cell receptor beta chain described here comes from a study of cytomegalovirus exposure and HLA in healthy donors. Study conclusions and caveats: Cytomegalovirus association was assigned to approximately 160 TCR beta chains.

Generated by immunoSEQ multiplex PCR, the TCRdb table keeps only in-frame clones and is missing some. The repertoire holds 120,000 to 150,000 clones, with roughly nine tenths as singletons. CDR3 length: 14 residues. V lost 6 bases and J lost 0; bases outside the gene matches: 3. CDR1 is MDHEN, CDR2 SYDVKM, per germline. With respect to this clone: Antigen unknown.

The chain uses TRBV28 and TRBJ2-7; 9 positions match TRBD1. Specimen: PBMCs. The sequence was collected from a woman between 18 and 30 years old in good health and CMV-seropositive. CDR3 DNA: TGTGCCAGCAGCCGGGACAGGGCCTCCTACGAGCAGTACTTC. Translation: CASSRDRASYEQYF.